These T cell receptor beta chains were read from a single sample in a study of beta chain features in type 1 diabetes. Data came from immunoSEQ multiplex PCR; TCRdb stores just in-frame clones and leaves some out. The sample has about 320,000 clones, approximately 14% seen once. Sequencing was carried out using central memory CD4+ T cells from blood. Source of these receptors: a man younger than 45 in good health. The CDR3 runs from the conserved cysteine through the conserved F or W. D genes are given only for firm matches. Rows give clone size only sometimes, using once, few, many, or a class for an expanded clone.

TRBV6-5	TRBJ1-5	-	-	CASSYSKDQPQHF	TGTGCCAGCAGTTACTCGAAGGATCAGCCCCAGCATTTT
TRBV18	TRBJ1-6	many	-	CASSPQRFAGNSPLHF	TGTGCCAGCTCACCCCAACGGTTCGCTGGGAATTCACCCCTCCACTTT
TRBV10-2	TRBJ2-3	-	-	CASSEILRDGTDTQYF	TGCGCCAGCAGTGAGATTCTGAGGGACGGCACAGATACGCAGTATTTT
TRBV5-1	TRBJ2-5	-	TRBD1	CASSRSGTEQETQYF	TGCGCCAGCAGCCGATCCGGGACAGAACAAGAGACCCAGTACTTC
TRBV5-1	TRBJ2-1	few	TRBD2	CASSLEAGGLYNEQFF	TGCGCCAGCAGCTTGGAAGCGGGGGGCCTCTACAATGAGCAGTTCTTC
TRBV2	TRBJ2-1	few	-	CASSYQLGNEQFF	TGTGCCAGCAGTTACCAGTTGGGGAATGAGCAGTTCTTC
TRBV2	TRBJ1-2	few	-	CASSDTVSGSGYTF	TGTGCCAGCAGCGACACAGTTTCGGGAAGCGGCTACACCTTC
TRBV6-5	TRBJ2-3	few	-	CASSTRDTQYF	TGTGCCAGCTCTACAAGGGATACGCAGTATTTT
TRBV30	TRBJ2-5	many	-	CAWSRRRQETQYF	TGTGCCTGGAGCCGACGACGCCAAGAGACCCAGTACTTC
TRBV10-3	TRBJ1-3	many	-	CAISETGGSGNTIYF	TGTGCCATCAGTGAGACCGGGGGCTCTGGAAACACCATATATTTT
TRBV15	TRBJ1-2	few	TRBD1	CATSRTGMDGYTF	TGTGCCACCAGCAGGACAGGGATGGATGGCTACACCTTC
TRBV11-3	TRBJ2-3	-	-	CASSLDQITDTQYF	TGTGCCAGCAGCTTAGACCAGATCACAGATACGCAGTATTTT
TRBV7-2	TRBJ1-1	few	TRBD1	CASSQRGLGAFF	TGTGCCAGCAGCCAGAGGGGGCTCGGGGCTTTCTTT
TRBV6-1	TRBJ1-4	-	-	CASSGGGASEKLFF	TGTGCCAGCAGTGGGGGGGGCGCAAGTGAAAAACTGTTTTTT
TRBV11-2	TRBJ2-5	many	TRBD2	CASSRTSGGAFETQYF	TGTGCCAGCAGCCGGACTAGCGGGGGGGCGTTTGAGACCCAGTACTTC
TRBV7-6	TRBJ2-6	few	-	CASSDYRAKGYLTF	TGTGCCAGCAGCGACTACCGGGCCAAAGGATACCTGACTTTC
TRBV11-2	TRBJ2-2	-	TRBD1	CASSPGGASRLFF	TGTGCCAGCAGCCCAGGGGGAGCCTCGAGGTTGTTTTTT
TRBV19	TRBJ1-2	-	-	CASSHFVRSSYGYTF	TGTGCCAGTAGTCACTTTGTGAGGTCCTCCTATGGCTACACCTTC
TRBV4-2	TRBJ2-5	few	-	CASSLSGGRETQYF	TGTGCCAGCAGCTTAAGTGGGGGGCGTGAGACCCAGTACTTC
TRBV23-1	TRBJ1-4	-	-	CASSQNIPSPVGDLNEKLFF	TGCGCCAGCAGTCAAAACATTCCCTCCCCGGTCGGGGATTTAAATGAAAAACTGTTTTTT
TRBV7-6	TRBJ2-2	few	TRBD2	CASSLIRLADNTGELFF	TGTGCCAGCAGCTTAATACGACTAGCGGATAACACCGGGGAGCTGTTTTTT
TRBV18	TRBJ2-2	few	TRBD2	CASSRTSTSGSNTGELFF	TGTGCCAGCTCACGCACCTCAACTAGCGGGAGTAACACCGGGGAGCTGTTTTTT
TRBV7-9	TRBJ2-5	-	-	CASSLGGPLRETQYF	TGTGCCAGCAGCTTAGGGGGTCCATTAAGGGAGACCCAGTACTTC
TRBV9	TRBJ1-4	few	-	CASSATWGANEKLFF	TGTGCCAGCAGCGCCACGTGGGGGGCTAATGAAAAACTGTTTTTT
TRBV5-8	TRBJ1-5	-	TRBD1	CASRRGTGGFNQPQHF	TGTGCCAGCAGACGAGGGACAGGGGGATTCAATCAGCCCCAGCATTTT
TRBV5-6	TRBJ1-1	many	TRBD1	CASSSRGSAFF	TGTGCCAGCAGCTCCAGGGGGAGCGCTTTCTTT
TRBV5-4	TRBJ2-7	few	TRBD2	CASSWESSGEREQYF	TGTGCCAGCAGCTGGGAGTCCAGCGGGGAACGGGAGCAGTACTTC
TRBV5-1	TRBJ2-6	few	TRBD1	CASSRRDSQSTGANVLTF	TGCGCCAGCAGCCGTAGGGACAGTCAAAGTACTGGGGCCAACGTCCTGACTTTC
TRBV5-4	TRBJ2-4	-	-	CASSQPGAGAKNIQYF	TGTGCCAGCAGCCAACCGGGAGCTGGAGCCAAAAACATTCAGTACTTC
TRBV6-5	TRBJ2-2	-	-	CASKGGGNTGELFF	TGTGCCAGCAAGGGGGGGGGCAACACCGGGGAGCTGTTTTTT
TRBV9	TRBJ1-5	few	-	CASSVEGVQPQHF	TGTGCCAGCAGCGTAGAAGGGGTGCAGCCCCAGCATTTT
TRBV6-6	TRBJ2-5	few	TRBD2	CASHGGSRETQYF	TGTGCCAGCCACGGCGGGAGCCGGGAGACCCAGTACTTC
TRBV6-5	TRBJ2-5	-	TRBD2	CASSRLAGGQTQYF	TGTGCCAGCAGTAGACTAGCGGGAGGGCAGACCCAGTACTTC
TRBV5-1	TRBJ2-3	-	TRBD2	CASSLSLRGGPQDTQYF	TGCGCCAGCAGCTTGTCCCTTCGGGGGGGGCCGCAAGATACGCAGTATTTT
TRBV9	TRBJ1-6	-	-	CASSVDGRATGRGSPLHF	TGTGCCAGCAGCGTAGATGGCAGGGCTACCGGGAGGGGCTCACCCCTCCACTTT
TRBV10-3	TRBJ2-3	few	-	CAIKETSNTDTQYF	TGTGCCATCAAGGAGACATCCAACACAGATACGCAGTATTTT
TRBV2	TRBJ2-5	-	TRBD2	CASRIGSGGGKETQYF	TGTGCCAGCAGGATAGGAAGCGGCGGGGGGAAAGAGACCCAGTACTTC
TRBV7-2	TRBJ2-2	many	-	CASTADRTGELFF	TGTGCCAGCACCGCGGACCGTACCGGGGAGCTGTTTTTT
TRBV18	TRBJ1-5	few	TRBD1	CASSPGQGKTSNQPQHF	TGTGCCAGCTCGCCGGGACAGGGTAAGACTAGCAATCAGCCCCAGCATTTT
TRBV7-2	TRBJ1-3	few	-	CASSLVEISGNTIYF	TGTGCCAGCAGCTTAGTAGAAATCTCTGGAAACACCATATATTTT
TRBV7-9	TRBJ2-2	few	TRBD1	CASSFEGAKTGELFF	TGTGCCAGCAGCTTCGAGGGGGCTAAGACCGGGGAGCTGTTTTTT
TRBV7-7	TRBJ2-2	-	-	CASSLGMNTGELFF	TGTGCCAGCAGCTTAGGAATGAACACCGGGGAGCTGTTTTTT
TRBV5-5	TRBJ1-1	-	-	CASSLGPPNTEAFF	TGTGCCAGCAGCTTAGGACCTCCGAACACTGAAGCTTTCTTT
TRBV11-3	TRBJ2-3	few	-	CASSFSWAQYF	TGTGCCAGCAGCTTTTCTTGGGCGCAGTATTTT
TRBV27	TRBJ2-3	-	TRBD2	CASTSGLAGASTQYF	TGTGCCAGCACCTCCGGGCTAGCGGGTGCAAGTACGCAGTATTTT
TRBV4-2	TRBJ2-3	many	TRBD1	CASSAETGGSTDTQYF	TGTGCCAGCAGCGCCGAGACAGGGGGAAGCACAGATACGCAGTATTTT
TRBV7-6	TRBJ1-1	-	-	CASSLDVNTEAFF	TGTGCCAGCAGCTTAGACGTGAACACTGAAGCTTTCTTT
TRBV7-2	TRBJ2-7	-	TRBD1	CASSGQVYEQYF	TGTGCCAGCAGCGGACAGGTCTACGAGCAGTACTTC
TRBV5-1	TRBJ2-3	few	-	CASSAGQFTQYF	TGCGCCAGCAGCGCGGGACAGTTTACGCAGTATTTT
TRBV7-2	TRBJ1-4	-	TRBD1	CASSLLGQAGEKLFF	TGTGCCAGCAGCTTATTGGGACAGGCGGGTGAAAAACTGTTTTTT
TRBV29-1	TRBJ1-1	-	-	CSVTETQGNTEAFF	TGCAGCGTCACCGAGACACAGGGGAACACTGAAGCTTTCTTT
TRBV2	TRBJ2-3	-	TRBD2	CASSQREGGADTQYF	TGTGCCAGCAGTCAGCGGGAGGGGGGGGCAGATACGCAGTATTTT
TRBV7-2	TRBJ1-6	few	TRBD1	CASSPTGTGVRPLHF	TGTGCCAGCAGCCCTACCGGGACAGGGGTCCGACCCCTCCACTTT
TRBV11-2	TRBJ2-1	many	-	CASSLDYEQFF	TGTGCCAGCAGCTTAGACTATGAGCAGTTCTTC
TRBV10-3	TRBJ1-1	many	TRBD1	CAIRGQENTEAFF	TGTGCCATCAGGGGACAGGAGAACACTGAAGCTTTCTTT